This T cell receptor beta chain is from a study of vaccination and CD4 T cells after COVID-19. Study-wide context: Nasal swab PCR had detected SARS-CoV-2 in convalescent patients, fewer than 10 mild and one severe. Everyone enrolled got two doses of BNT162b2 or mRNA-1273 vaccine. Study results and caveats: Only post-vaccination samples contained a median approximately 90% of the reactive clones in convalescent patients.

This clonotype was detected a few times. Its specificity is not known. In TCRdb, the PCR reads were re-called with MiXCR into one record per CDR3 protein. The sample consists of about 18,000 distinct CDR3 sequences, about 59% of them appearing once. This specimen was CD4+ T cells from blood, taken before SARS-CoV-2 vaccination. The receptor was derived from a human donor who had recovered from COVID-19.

This chain's CDR3 is CASSGETSGSFYEQYF. CDR3 sequence (DNA): TGTGCCAGCAGCGGAGAGACTAGCGGGAGCTTCTACGAGCAGTACTTC. The V gene is TRBV7-6, the J gene TRBJ2-7; 12 bases agree with TRBD2. CDR3 length equals 16 residues. In germline, CDR1 is SGHVS, CDR2 FNYEAQ. V was pared by 5 bases and J by 3 bases, with 8 bases of the junction left unmatched.